Below, 3 T cell receptor beta chains from the same sample are listed, as sequenced in a study of TIL therapy for anti-PD-1-resistant metastatic lung cancer. Time point in this sample: pre-treatment sample, taken before nivolumab and TIL therapy. This was the immunoSEQ v3 assay. The method was immunoSEQ multiplex PCR; TCRdb's version includes in-frame clones alone and lacks a portion of them. In the table there are about 46,000 clones, 70% to 90% of which are singletons. The specimen was blood, collected at baseline. Every receptor here comes from a person between 30 and 79 years old with non-small cell lung cancer.

The CDR3 nucleotides are TGTGCCACCGTGACAGTCTGGAATTCACCCCTCCACTTT. The encoded protein is CATVTVWNSPLHF. The rearrangement uses TRBV28 and TRBJ1-6; D might be TRBD1 (5 bases). This CDR3 is 13 amino acids long. The germline gives CDR1 MDHEN, CDR2 SYDVKM. Trimming cost V 10 bases and J 7 bases, with 14 bases left between them.

The genes are TRBV6-5 and TRBJ1-2, with 7 positions matching TRBD1. Germline loops: CDR1 MNHEY, CDR2 SVGAGI. This CDR3 region has 15 residues. V lost 2 bases, J lost 4 bases, and 7 bases stayed unmatched. The CDR3 loop is CASSYGQGGSYGYTF. In nucleotides, the CDR3 is TGTGCCAGCAGTTACGGGCAGGGGGGGAGCTATGGCTACACCTTC.

This clone appeared a single time. The V and J genes are TRBV15 and TRBJ2-1; a weak D match, TRBD1 (5 bases). CDR3 length: 16 residues. Germline V gene lookup returns CDR1 LNHNV and CDR2 YYDKDF (reference sequence). V dropped 7 bases and J dropped 6 bases, with 22 bases sitting between them. The CDR3 protein is CATTPLPWTFGNEQFF. DNA of the CDR3: TGTGCCACCACGCCTCTACCCTGGACATTTGGCAATGAGCAGTTCTTC.